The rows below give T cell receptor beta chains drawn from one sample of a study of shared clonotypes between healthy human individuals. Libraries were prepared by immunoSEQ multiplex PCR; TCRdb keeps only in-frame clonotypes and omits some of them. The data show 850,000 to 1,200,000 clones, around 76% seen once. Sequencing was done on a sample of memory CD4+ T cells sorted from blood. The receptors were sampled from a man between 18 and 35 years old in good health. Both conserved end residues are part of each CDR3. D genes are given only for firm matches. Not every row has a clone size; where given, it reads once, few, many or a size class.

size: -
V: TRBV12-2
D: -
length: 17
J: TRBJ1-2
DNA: TGTGCAAGTCGCTTTAAATTCGACAGGGGCCATAACTATGGCTACACCTTC
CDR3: CASRFKFDRGHNYGYTF

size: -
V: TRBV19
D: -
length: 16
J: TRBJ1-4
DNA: TGTGCCAGTAGTATAGGTGGGGGTCTCCGAGGGGAAAAACTGTTTTTT
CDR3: CASSIGGGLRGEKLFF

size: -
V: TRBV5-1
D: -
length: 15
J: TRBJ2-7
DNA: TGCGCCAGCAGCTTGGACGGGACATCTCCCTACGAGCAGTACTTC
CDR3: CASSLDGTSPYEQYF

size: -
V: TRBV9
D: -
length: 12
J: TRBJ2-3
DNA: TGTGCCAGCAGCGTAGGGGGCGACACGCAGTATTTT
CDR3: CASSVGGDTQYF

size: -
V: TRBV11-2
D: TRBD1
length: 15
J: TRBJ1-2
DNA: TGTGCCAGCAGCTTGCAGGACAGGTTGCACTATGGCTACACCTTC
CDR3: CASSLQDRLHYGYTF

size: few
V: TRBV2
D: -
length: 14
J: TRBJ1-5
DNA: TGTGCCAGCAGGTCACTGTCAATCGGGCAGCCCCAGCATTTT
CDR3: CASRSLSIGQPQHF

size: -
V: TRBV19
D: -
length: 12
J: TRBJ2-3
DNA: TGTGCCAGTAGCCAGAGTGCAGATACGCAGTATTTT
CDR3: CASSQSADTQYF

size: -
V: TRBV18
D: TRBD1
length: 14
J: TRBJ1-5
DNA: TGTGCCAGCTCCCCACAGGGGTTGGATCAGCCCCAGCATTTT
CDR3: CASSPQGLDQPQHF

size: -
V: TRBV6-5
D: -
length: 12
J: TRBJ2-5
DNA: TGTGCCAGCAGTGACCAAGCGCGGACCCAGTACTTC
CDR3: CASSDQARTQYF

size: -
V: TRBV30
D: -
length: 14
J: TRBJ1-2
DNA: TGTGCCTGGAGTGTACAGTGGGGGAACTATGGCTACACCTTC
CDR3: CAWSVQWGNYGYTF

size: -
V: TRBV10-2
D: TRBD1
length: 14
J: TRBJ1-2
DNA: TGCGCCAGCAGTGAAAACAGGGGGCTCTATGGCTACACCTTC
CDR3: CASSENRGLYGYTF

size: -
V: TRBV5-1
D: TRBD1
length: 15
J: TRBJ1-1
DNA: TGCGCCAGCAGCAAAGACGCCCGACAGGGTACTGAAGCTTTCTTT
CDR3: CASSKDARQGTEAFF

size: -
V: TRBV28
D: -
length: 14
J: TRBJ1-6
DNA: TGTGCCAGCAGTTGGGGACCGGCTAATTCACCCCTCCACTTT
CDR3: CASSWGPANSPLHF

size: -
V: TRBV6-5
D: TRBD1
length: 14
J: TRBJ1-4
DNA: TGTGCCAGCAGTCCGACAGGGAAGGACGAAAAACTGTTTTTT
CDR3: CASSPTGKDEKLFF

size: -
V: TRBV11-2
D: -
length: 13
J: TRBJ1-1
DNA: TGTGCCAGCAGCTTTGTGGGGAGGACTGAAGCTTTCTTT
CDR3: CASSFVGRTEAFF

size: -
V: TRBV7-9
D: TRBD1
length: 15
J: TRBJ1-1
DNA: TGTGCCAGCAGCTTAGAAGGGACAGGCAACACTGAAGCTTTCTTT
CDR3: CASSLEGTGNTEAFF

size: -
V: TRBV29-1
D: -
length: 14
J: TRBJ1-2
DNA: TGCAGCGTTGAAGTTACCGGGGCTCTATATGGCTACACCTTC
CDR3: CSVEVTGALYGYTF

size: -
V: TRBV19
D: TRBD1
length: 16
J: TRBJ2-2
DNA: TGTGCCAGTAGCAACTCCAGGGGGACGAACACCGGGGAGCTGTTTTTT
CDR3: CASSNSRGTNTGELFF

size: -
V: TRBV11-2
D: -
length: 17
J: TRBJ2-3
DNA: TGTGCCAGCAGCTTATTAGGGGGAACCATTCTGGCAGATACGCAGTATTTT
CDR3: CASSLLGGTILADTQYF

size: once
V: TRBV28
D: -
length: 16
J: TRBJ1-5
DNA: TGTGCCAGCAGCCCCCCGGGCGGTCGAGGTTATCAGCCCCAGCATTTT
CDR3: CASSPPGGRGYQPQHF

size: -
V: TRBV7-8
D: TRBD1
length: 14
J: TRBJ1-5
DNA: TGTGCCAGCAGCCCGGGACAGCAGGGTCAGCCCCAGCATTTT
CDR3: CASSPGQQGQPQHF

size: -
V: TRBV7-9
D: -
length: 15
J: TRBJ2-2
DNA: TGTGCCAGCAGCCCCTGGTTGAAGAACACCGGGGAGCTGTTTTTT
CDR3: CASSPWLKNTGELFF

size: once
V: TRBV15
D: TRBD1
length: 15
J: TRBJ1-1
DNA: TGTGCCACCACCCCTGGGACAGCGAACACTGCTGAAGCTTTCTTT
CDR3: CATTPGTANTAEAFF

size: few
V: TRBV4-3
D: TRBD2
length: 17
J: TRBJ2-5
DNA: TGCGCCAGCAGCCAAGATTACTCTAGCGGGGGGCCGGAGACCCAGTACTTC
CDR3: CASSQDYSSGGPETQYF

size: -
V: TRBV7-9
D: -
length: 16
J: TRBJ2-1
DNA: TGTGCCAGCAGCCGGACGGGAACCCAACTAAGGAATGAGCAGTTCTTC
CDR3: CASSRTGTQLRNEQFF

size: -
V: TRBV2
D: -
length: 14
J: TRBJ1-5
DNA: TGTGCCAGCAGCGGGCGGGGGGATTGGCAGCCCCAGCATTTT
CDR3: CASSGRGDWQPQHF

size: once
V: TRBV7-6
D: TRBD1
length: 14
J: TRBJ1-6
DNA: TGTGCCAGCAGCGGCGACAGGGATAATTCACCCCTCCACTTT
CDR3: CASSGDRDNSPLHF

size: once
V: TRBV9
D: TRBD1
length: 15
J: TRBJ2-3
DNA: TGTGCCAGCAGCGTAGGGGACAGAGGTCCAGATACGCAGTATTTT
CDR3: CASSVGDRGPDTQYF

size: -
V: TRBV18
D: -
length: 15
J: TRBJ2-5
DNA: TGTGCCAGCTCACCAGTCGAGGGGACCCAAGAGACCCAGTACTTC
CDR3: CASSPVEGTQETQYF

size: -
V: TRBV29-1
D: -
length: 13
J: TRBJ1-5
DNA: TGCAGCGTTCAGGCTGCACCCACTCAGCCCCAGCATTTT
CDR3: CSVQAAPTQPQHF

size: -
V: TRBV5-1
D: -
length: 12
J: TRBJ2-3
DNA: TGCGCCAGCGCCTTGGGCACAGATACGCAGTATTTT
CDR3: CASALGTDTQYF

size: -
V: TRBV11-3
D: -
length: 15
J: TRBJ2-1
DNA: TGTGCCAGCAGCTCGTGGGGGAGCTCCTACAATGAGCAGTTCTTC
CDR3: CASSSWGSSYNEQFF

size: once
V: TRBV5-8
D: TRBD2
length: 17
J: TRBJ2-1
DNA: TGTGCCAGCAGCTTGGTGCTAGCGGGGACTTCCTACAATGAGCAGTTCTTC
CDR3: CASSLVLAGTSYNEQFF

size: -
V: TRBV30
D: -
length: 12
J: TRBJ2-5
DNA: TGTGCCTGGAGTGTACTAGAGGCCCTTTGGTACTTC
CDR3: CAWSVLEALWYF

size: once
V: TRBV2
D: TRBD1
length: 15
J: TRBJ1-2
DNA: TGTGCCAGCAGTCATATACCGGGACAGGGATCTGGCTACACCTTC
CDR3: CASSHIPGQGSGYTF

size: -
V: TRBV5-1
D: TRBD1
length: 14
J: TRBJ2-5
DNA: TGCGCCAGCAGCTTGGGGGACAGGGCAGAGACCCAGTACTTC
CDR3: CASSLGDRAETQYF

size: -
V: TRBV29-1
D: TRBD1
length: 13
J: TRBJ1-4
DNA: TGCAGCGTTTTGGGGACAGGCGTCGAAAAACTGTTTTTT
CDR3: CSVLGTGVEKLFF

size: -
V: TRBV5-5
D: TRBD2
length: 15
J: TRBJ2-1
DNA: TGTGCCAGCAGCTTTGAGCGGGGGAGCTACAATGAGCAGTTCTTC
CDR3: CASSFERGSYNEQFF

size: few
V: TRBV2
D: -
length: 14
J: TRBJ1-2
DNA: TGTGCCAGCAGGATTAGGGACGGATACTATGGCTACACCTTC
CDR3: CASRIRDGYYGYTF

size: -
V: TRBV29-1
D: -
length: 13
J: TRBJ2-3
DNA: TGCAGCGTGGCCGGACACTACACAGATACGCAGTATTTT
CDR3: CSVAGHYTDTQYF

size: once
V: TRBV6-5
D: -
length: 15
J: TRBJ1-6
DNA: TGTGCCAGCAGTTACCCCGGGGCGGGGGATTCACCCCTCCACTTT
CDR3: CASSYPGAGDSPLHF

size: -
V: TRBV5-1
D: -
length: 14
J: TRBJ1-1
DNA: TGCGCCAGCAGTTTACAGGGTATGAACACTGAAGCTTTCTTT
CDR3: CASSLQGMNTEAFF

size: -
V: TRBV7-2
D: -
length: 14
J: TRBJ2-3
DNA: TGTGCCAGCAGCTTAGGTCCAGGGGAAGATACGCAGTATTTT
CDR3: CASSLGPGEDTQYF

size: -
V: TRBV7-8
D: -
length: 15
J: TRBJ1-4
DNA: TGTGCCAGCAGCCCCCGGGGGGGGAGTAATGAAAAACTGTTTTTT
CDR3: CASSPRGGSNEKLFF

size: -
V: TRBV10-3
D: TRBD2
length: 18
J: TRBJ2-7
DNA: TGTGCCACCAGGCGCTCGGGACTAGCGGGAGAGGGGAATTACGAGCAGTACTTC
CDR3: CATRRSGLAGEGNYEQYF

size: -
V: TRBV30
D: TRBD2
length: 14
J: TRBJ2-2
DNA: TGTGCCTGGGGGACTAGGGGATTCACCGGGGAGCTGTTTTTT
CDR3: CAWGTRGFTGELFF

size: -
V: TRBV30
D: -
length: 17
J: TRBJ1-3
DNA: TGTGCCTGGAGTGTACTGACCCCGGGAGCCTCTGGAAACACCATATATTTT
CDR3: CAWSVLTPGASGNTIYF

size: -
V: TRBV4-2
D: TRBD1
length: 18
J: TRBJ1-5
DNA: TGTGCCAGCAGCCAAGATGGGACAGCCATGGTAGGCAATCAGCCCCAGCATTTT
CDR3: CASSQDGTAMVGNQPQHF

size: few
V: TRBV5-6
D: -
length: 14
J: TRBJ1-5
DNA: TGTGCCAGCAGCAGCCTACGGAACCAACAGCCCCAGCATTTT
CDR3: CASSSLRNQQPQHF

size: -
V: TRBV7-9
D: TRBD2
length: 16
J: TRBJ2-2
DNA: TGTGCCAGCAGGCCGACTAGCGGGCGACGCGGGGGGGAGCTGTTTTTT
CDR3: CASRPTSGRRGGELFF

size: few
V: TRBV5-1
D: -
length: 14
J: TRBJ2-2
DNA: TGCGCCAGCAGTTCGGGAGCGAACACCGGGGAGCTGTTTTTT
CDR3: CASSSGANTGELFF

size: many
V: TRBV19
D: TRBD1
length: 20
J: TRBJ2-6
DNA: TGTGCCAGTAGCTCCGGGACAGGGGCCAATATATTATCTGGGGCCAACGTCCTGACTTTC
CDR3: CASSSGTGANILSGANVLTF

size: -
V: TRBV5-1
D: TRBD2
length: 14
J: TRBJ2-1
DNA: TGCGCCAGCAGCTACGACCAGGGACTAGCTGAGCAGTTCTTC
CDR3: CASSYDQGLAEQFF

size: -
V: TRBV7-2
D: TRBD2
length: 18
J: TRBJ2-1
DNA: TGTGCCAGCAGCTTCGGCCCGAGGGCTAGCGGGAGTTTAAATGAGCAGTTCTTC
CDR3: CASSFGPRASGSLNEQFF

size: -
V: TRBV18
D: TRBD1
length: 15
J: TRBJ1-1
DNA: TGTGCCAGCTCACCGGGGGGACAGAAGAACACTGAAGCTTTCTTT
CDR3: CASSPGGQKNTEAFF

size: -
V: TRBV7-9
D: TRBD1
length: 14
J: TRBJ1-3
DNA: TGTGCCAGCAGCCCAGGGACAGCTGGAAACACCATATATTTT
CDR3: CASSPGTAGNTIYF

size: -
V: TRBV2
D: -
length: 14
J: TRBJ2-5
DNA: TGTGCCAGCAGTCGTAACAGGAACCAAGAGACCCAGTACTTC
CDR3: CASSRNRNQETQYF

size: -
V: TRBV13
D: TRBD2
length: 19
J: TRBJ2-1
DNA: TGTGCCAGCAGCTTAGGGACTAGCGGGGGTCCCCGCTCCTACAATGAGCAGTTCTTC
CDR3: CASSLGTSGGPRSYNEQFF

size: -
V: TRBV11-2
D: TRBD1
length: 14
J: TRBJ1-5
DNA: TGTGCCAGCAGCCCCGGAGGGGGCTATCAGCCCCAGCATTTT
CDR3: CASSPGGGYQPQHF